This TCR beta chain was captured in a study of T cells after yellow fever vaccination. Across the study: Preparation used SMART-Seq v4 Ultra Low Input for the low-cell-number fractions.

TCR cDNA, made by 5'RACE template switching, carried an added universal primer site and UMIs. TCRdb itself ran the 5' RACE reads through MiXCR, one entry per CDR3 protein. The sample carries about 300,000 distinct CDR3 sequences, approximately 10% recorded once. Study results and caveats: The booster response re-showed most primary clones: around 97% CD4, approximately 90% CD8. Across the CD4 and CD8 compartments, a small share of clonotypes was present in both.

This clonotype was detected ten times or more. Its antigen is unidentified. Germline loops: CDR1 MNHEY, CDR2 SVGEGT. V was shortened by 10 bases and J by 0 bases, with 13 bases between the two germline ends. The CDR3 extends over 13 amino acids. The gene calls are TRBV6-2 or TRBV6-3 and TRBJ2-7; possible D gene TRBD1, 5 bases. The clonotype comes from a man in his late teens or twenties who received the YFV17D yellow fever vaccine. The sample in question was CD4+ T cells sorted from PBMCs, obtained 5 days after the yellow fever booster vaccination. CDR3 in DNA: TGTGCCACCCCCAAAGGGGTCTCCTACGAGCAGTACTTC. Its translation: CATPKGVSYEQYF.